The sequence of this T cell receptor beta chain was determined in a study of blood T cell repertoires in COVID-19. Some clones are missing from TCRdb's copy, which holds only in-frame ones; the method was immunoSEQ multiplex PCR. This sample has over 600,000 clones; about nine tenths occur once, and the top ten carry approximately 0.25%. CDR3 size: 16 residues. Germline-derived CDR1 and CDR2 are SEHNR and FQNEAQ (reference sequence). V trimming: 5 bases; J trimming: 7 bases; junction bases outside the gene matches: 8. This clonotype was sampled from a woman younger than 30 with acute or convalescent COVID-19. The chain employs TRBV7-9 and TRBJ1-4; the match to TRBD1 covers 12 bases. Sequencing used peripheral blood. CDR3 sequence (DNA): TGTGCCAGCAGCAAAACCGGGACAGGGGGCGGTGAAAAACTGTTTTTT. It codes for CASSKTGTGGGEKLFF.